These T cell receptor beta chains were read from a single sample in a study of T cell clones after liver transplantation. The data were produced by immunoSEQ multiplex PCR, yet TCRdb's version contains in-frame clones alone and is incomplete. Of over 100,000 clones detected, around four fifths appear once; the ten largest clones hold 0.99%. Source: CD4+ T cells from blood, taken before liver transplant. The receptor set was obtained from a human donor who received a liver transplant. The conserved cysteine and the conserved F or W are not part of the CDR3 here. Each record gives: CDR3 length, V gene, CDR3 protein.

CDR3 length: 15
V gene: TRBV7-2
CDR3 protein: ASSLVAGPSGANVLT

CDR3 length: 13
V gene: TRBV14
CDR3 protein: ASSPAVGGFNEQF

CDR3 length: 11
V gene: TRBV30
CDR3 protein: AWTQSSYNEQF

CDR3 length: 13
V gene: TRBV7-2
CDR3 protein: ASSLGGGNTGELF

CDR3 length: 12
V gene: TRBV19
CDR3 protein: ASSPEGMNTEAF

CDR3 length: 16
V gene: TRBV7-9
CDR3 protein: ASSLPGLAGGSYDEQF

CDR3 length: 14
V gene: TRBV27
CDR3 protein: ASRVLTSGGSETQY

CDR3 length: 16
V gene: TRBV19
CDR3 protein: ASSAGRTSGGSTDTQY

CDR3 length: 14
V gene: TRBV7-3
CDR3 protein: ASSIDSGGRSYEQY

CDR3 length: 11
V gene: TRBV28
CDR3 protein: ASSSTGTYEAF

CDR3 length: 13
V gene: TRBV11-2
CDR3 protein: ASSPDRVTSYEQY

CDR3 length: 18
V gene: TRBV4-2
CDR3 protein: ASSQEGRGHYSTSNQPQH

CDR3 length: 13
V gene: TRBV9
CDR3 protein: ASSAGPGSPYEQY

CDR3 length: 13
V gene: TRBV7-2
CDR3 protein: ASSLGTGLIETQY

CDR3 length: 11
V gene: TRBV4-2
CDR3 protein: ASSQDLGTEAF

CDR3 length: 13
V gene: TRBV5-1
CDR3 protein: ASSLRGTLTDTQY